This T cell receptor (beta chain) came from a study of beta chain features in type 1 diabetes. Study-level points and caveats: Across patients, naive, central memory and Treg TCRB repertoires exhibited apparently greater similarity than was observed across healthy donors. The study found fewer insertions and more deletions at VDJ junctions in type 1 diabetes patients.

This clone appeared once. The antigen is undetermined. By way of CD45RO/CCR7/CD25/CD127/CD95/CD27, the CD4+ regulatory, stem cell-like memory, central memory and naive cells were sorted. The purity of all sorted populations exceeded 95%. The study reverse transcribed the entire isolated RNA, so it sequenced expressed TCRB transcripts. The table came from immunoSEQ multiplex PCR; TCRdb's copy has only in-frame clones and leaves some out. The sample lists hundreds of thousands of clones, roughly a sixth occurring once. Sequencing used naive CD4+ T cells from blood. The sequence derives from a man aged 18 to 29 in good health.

The CDR3 DNA follows: TGTGCCAGCAGCCCCCGGGGACTGAGCACAGATACGCAGTATTTT. It specifies CASSPRGLSTDTQYF. J is TRBJ2-3 and V is TRBV7-3, with a weak D call TRBD2 (6 bases). V lost 5 bases and J 0 bases, leaving 12 bases between the germline ends. The CDR3 is 15 residues long. Per the germline V gene, CDR1 is SGHTA and CDR2 is FQGTGA.